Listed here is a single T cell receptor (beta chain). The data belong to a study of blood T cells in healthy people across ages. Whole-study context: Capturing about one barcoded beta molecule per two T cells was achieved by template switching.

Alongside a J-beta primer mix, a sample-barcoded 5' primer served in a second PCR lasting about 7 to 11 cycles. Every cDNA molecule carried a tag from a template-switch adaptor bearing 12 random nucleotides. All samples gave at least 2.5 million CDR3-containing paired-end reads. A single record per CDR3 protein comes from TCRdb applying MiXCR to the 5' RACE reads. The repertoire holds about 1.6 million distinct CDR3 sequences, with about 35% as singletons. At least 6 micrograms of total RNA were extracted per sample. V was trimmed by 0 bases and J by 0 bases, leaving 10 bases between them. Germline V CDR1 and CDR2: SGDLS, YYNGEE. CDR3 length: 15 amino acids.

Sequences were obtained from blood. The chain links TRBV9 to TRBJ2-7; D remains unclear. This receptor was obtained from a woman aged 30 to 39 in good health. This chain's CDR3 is CASSVGYANSYEQYF. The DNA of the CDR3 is TGTGCCAGCAGCGTAGGTTATGCAAACTCCTACGAGCAGTACTTC. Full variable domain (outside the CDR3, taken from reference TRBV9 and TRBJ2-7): DSGVTQTPKHLITATGQRVTLRCSPRSGDLSVYWYQQSLDQGLQFLIQYYNGEERAKGNILERFSAQQFPDLHSELNLSSLELGDSALYFCASSVGYANSYEQYFGPGTRLTVT.